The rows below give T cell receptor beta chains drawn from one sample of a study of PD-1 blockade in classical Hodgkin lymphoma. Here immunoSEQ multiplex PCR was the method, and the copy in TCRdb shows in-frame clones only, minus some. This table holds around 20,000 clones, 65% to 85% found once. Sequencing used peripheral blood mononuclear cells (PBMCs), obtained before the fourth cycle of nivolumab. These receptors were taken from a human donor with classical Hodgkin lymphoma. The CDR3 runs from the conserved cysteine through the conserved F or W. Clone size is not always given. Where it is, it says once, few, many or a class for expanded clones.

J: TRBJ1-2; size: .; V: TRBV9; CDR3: CASSVTANTNYGYTF
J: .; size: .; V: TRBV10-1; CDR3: CASSESVGESSYEQYF
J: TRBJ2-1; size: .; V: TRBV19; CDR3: CASSMSRGWQFF
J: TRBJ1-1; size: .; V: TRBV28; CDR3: CASSPGTRTGGTEAFF
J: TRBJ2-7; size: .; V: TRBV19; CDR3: CASTGDVGEQYF
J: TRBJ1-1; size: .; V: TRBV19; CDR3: CASSIPQGDTEAFF
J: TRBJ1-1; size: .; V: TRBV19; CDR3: CASSASDGDTEAFF
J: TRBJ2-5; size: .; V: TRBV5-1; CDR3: CASSLLGTSGLETQYF
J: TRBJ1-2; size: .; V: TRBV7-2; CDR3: CASSLVGRDGYTF
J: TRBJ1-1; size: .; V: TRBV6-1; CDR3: CASIAGPDLEAFF
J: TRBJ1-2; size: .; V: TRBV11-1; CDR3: CASSLGTGALYGYTF
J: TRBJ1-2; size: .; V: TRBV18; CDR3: CASSLTRDRPLGGYTF
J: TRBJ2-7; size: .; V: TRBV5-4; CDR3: CASTMTPGLRGSHEQYF
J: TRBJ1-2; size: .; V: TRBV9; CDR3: CASSEVEDDVNYGYTF
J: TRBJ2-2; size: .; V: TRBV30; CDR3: CAWKRAGAINTGELFF
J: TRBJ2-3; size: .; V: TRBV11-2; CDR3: CASSLDGGRSNTQYF
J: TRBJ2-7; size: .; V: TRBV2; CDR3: CASSDGQRYEQYF
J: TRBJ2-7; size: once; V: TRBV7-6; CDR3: CASSSGLAGYEQYF
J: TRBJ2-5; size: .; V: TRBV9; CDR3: CASSVGIVGETQYF
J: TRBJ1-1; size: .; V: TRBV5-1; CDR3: CASSLSGSGPTEAFF
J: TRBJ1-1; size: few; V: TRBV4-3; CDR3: CASSQVARQDTEAFF
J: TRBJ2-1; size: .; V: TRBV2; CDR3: CASMLDNPGREQFF
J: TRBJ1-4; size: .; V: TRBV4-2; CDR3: CASSPRGQNNEKLFF
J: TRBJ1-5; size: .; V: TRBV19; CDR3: CASSIGTGGNQPQHF
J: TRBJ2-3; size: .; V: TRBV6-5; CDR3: CASSYSPDIRTDTQYF
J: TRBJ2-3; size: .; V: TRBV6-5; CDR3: CASRGWKALDDTQYF
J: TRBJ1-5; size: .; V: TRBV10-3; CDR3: CAISLGQGGSNQPQHF
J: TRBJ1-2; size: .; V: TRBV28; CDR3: CASRTPLGGAYGYTF
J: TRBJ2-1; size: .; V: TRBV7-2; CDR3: CASSPRRDSTVQFF
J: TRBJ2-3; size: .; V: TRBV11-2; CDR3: CASSPPTSGIRDTQYF
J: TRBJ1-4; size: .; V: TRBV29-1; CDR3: CSVNFLGSGEKLFF
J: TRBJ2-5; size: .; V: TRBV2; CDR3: CASSVLAGETQYF
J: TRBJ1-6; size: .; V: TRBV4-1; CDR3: CASSQDQLSNSPLHF
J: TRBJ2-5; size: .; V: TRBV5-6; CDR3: CASSLSRETQYF
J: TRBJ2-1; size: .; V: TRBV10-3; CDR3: CAISTQGVHNEQFF
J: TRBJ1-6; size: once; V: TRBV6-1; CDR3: CASSSDRGLSPLHF
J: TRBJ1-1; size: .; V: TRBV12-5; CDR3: CASGPGQKNTEAFF
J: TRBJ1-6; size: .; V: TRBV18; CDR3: CASSPRVYNSPLHF
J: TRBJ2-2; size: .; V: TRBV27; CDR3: CASSKPPPRRGVSGRWGGELFF
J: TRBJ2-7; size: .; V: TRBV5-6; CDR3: CASSGRDRGNYEQYF
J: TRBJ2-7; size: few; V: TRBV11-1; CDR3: CASSVTSSYEQYF
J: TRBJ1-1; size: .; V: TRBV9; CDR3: CASSPRTGGNTEAFF
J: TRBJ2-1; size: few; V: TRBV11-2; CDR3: CASSVGGYNEQFF
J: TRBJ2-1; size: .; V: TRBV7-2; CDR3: CASSLSSRERGRDEQFF
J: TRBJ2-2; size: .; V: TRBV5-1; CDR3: CASSLDRGLGGELFF